This passage covers 3 T cell receptor beta chains from one sample sequenced in a study of post-analysis software for immune sequencing data. Study-level results: Comparison of patients with controls showed about 5 TRBV segments more frequent in patients, TRBV5-6, TRBV5-1 and TRBV20-1 among them.

Their recognized antigens are unknown. cDNA libraries for TCR beta contained unique molecular identifiers. TCRdb fed the PCR reads into MiXCR, producing one record per CDR3 protein. This sample has roughly 800,000 distinct CDR3 sequences, with approximately 53% found just once. Sequencing input: blood. These receptors were obtained from a girl aged 10 to 17 with multiple sclerosis.

V and J are TRBV20-1 and TRBJ2-5, with 12 nucleotides matching TRBD2. The CDR3 contains 14 residues. Germline V lookup: CDR1 DFQATT, CDR2 SNEGSKA (reference sequence). Germline trimming cut 4 bases from V and 5 bases from J; bases unmatched to any gene: 5. The CDR3 loop is CSATSGGAGETQYF. The CDR3 bases are TGCAGTGCTACTAGCGGGGGGGCTGGGGAGACCCAGTACTTC.

This chain connects TRBV6-1 to TRBJ2-7; TRBD2 aligns across 13 bases. The germline V gene encodes CDR1 MNHNS and CDR2 SASEGT. The CDR3 length is 18 residues. V shed 6 bases and J 6 bases; nucleotides not matched to a gene: 17. The CDR3 DNA is TGTGCCAGCAGCCCGGACAGGCCCAGGACTAGCGGGAGCCTCGAGCAGTACTTC. The encoded protein is CASSPDRPRTSGSLEQYF.

The rearrangement links TRBV20-1 to TRBJ2-7; perhaps TRBD2 as D (6 bases). Germline loops: CDR1 DFQATT, CDR2 SNEGSKA (reference sequence). Trimming removed 0 bases from V and 5 bases from J, with 20 bases in between. The CDR3 has 16 residues. The CDR3 region is CSARDSGKGTFNEQYF. The CDR3 DNA reads TGCAGTGCTAGAGATAGTGGCAAAGGGACTTTCAACGAGCAGTACTTC.